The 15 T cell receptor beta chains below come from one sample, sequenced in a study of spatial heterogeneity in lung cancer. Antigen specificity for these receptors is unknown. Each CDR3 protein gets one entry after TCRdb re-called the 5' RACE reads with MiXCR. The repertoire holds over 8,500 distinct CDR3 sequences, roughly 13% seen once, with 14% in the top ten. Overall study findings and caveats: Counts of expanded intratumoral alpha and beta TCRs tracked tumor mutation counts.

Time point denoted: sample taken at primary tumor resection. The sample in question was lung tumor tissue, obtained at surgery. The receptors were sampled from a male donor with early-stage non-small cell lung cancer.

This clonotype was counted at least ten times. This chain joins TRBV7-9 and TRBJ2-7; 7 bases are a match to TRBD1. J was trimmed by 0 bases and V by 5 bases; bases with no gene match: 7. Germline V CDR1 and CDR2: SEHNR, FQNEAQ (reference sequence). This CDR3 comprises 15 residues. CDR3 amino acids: CASSRGQDLSYEQYF. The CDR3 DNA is TGTGCCAGCAGCCGCGGACAGGACCTCTCCTACGAGCAGTACTTC.

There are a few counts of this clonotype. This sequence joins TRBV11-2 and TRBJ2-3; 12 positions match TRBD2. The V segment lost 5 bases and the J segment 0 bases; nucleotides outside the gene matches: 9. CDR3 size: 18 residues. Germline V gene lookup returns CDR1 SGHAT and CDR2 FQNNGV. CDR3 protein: CASSLRSGLAGSTDTQYF. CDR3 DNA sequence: TGTGCCAGCAGCCTCCGATCGGGACTAGCGGGTAGCACAGATACGCAGTATTTT. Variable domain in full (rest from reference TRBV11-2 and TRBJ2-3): EAGVAQSPRYKIIEKRQSVAFWCNPISGHATLYWYQQILGQGPKLLIQFQNNGVVDDSQLPKDRFSAERLKGVDSTLKIQPAKLEDSAVYLCASSLRSGLAGSTDTQYFGPGTRLTVL.

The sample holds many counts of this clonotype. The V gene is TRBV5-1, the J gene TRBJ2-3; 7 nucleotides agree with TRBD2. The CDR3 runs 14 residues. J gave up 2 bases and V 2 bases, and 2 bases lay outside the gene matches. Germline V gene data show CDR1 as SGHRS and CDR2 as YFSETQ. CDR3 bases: TGCGCCAGCAGCTTCGGGGGGACCACAGATACGCAGTATTTT. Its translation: CASSFGGTTDTQYF.

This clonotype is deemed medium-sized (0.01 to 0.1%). The CDR3 bases are TGTGCCAGCAGCTTAACGGGTCCCCCGCAAGATACGCAGTATTTT. Its translation: CASSLTGPPQDTQYF. V is TRBV7-8 and J is TRBJ2-3; D unclear. Germline V gene sequence: CDR1 SGHVS, CDR2 FQNEAQ. The CDR3 extends over 15 amino acids. The ends were cut back, 2 bases at V and 5 bases at J, with 14 bases in the middle.

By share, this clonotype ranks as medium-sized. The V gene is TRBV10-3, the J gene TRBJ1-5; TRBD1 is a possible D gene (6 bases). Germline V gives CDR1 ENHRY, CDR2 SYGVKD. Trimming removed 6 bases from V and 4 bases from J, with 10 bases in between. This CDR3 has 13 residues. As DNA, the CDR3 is TGTGCCATCAGGGACAGCTTTAATCAGCCCCAGCATTTT. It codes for CAIRDSFNQPQHF.

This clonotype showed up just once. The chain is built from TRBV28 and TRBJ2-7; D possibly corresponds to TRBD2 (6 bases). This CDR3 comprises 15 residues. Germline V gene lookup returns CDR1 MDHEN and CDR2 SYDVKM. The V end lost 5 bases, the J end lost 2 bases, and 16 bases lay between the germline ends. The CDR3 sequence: CASSPIGEATYEQYF. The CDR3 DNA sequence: TGTGCCAGCAGTCCCATCGGGGAGGCGACCTACGAGCAGTACTTC. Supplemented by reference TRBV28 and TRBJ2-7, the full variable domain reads DVKVTQSSRYLVKRTGEKVFLECVQDMDHENMFWYRQDPGLGLRLIYFSYDVKMKEKGDIPEGYSVSREKKERFSLILESASTNQTSMYLCASSPIGEATYEQYFGPGTRLTVT.

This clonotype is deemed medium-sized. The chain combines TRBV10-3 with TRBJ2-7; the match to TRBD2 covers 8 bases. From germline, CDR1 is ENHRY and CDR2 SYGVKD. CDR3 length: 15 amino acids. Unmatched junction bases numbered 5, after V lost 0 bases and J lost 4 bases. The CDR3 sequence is CAISESREGGYEQYF. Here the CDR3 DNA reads TGTGCCATCAGTGAGTCCCGGGAGGGGGGTTACGAGCAGTACTTC.

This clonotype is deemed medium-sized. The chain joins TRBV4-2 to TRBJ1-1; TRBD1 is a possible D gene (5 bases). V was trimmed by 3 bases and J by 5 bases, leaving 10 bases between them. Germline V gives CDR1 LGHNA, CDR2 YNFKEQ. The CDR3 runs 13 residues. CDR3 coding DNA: TGTGCCAGCAGCCAGGAGTGGGGGACTGAAGCTTTCTTT. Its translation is CASSQEWGTEAFF.

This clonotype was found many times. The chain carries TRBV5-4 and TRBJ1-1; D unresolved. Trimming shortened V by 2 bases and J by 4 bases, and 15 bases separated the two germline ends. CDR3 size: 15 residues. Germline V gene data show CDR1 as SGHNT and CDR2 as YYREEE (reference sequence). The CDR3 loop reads CASSLRIPMVTEAFF. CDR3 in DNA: TGTGCCAGCAGCTTAAGAATTCCGATGGTCACTGAAGCTTTCTTT.

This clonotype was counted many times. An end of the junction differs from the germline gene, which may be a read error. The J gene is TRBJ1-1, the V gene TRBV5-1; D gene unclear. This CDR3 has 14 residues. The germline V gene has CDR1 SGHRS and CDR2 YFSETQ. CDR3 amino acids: CASGFSASNTEAFF. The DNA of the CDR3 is TGCGCCAGCGGCTTCTCCGCGTCGAACACTGAAGCTTTCTTT.

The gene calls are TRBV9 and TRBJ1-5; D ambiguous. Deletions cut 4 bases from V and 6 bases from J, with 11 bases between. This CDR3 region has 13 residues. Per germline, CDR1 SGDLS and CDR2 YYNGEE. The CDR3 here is CASSPHMGQPQHF. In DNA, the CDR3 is TGTGCCAGCAGCCCACATATGGGTCAGCCCCAGCATTTT.

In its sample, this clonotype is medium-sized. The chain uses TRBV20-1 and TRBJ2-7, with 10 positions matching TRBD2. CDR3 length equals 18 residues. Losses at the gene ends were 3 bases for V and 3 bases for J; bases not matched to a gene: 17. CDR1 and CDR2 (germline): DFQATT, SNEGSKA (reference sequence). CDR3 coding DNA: TGCAGTGCTAGTCGAGGCCTAGCGGGAGTCGGTGCCAACTACGAGCAGTACTTC. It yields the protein CSASRGLAGVGANYEQYF.

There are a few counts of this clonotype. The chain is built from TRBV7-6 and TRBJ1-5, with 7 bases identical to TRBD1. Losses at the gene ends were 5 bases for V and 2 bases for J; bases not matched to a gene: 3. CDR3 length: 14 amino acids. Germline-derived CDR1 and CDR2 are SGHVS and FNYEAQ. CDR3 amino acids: CASSTGEGNQPQHF. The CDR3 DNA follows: TGTGCCAGCAGCACAGGGGAGGGCAATCAGCCCCAGCATTTT.

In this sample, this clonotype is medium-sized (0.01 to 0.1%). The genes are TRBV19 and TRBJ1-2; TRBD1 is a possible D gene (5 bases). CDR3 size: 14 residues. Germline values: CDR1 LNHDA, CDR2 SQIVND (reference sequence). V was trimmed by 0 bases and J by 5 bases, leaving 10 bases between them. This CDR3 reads CASSIETVLYGYTF. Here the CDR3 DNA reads TGTGCCAGTAGTATAGAGACAGTCCTGTATGGCTACACCTTC.

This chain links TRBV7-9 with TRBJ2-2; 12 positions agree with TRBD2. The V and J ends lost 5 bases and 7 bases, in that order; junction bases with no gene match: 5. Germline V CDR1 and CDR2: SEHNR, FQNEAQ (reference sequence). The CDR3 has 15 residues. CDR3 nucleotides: TGTGCCAGCAGCAGGGGACTAGCGGGCGTCGGGGAGCTGTTTTTT. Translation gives CASSRGLAGVGELFF.